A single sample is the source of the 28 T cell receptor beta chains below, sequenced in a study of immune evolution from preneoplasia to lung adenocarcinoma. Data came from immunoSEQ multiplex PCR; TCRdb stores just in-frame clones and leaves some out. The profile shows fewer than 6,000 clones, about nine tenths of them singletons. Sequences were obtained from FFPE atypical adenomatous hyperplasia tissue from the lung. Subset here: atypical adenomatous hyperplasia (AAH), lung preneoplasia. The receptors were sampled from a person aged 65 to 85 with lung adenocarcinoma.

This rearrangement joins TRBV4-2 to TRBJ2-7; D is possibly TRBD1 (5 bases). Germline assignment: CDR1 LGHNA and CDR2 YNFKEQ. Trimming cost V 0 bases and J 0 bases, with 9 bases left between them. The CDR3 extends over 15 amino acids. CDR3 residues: CASSQDSTASYEQYF. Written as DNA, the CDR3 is TGTGCCAGCAGCCAAGATTCGACAGCCTCCTACGAGCAGTACTTC.

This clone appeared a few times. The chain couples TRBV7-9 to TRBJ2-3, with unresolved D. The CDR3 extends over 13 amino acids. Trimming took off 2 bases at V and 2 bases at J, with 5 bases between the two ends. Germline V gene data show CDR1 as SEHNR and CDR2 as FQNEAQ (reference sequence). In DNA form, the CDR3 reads TGTGCCAGCAGCTTACAGGACACAGATACGCAGTATTTT. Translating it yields CASSLQDTDTQYF.

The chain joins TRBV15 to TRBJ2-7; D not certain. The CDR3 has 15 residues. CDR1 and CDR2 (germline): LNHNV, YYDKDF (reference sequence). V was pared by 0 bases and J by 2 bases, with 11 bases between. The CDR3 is CATSRDYERTYEQYF. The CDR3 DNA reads TGTGCCACCAGCAGAGACTATGAGAGAACCTACGAGCAGTACTTC.

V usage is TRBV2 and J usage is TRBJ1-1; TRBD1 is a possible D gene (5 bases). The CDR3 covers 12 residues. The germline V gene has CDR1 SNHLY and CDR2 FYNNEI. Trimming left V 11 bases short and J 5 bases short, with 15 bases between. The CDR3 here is CALGGGGTEAFF. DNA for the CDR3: TGTGCCCTCGGGGGGGGTGGTACTGAAGCTTTCTTT.

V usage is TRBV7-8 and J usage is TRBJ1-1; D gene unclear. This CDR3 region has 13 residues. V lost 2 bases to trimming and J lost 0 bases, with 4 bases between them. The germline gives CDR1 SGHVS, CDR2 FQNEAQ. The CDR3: CASSLSVNTEAFF. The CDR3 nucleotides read TGTGCCAGCAGCTTATCGGTGAACACTGAAGCTTTCTTT.

CDR3 protein: CASSEEGNTEAFF. CDR3 in DNA: TGCGCCAGCAGTGAAGAGGGGAACACTGAAGCTTTCTTT. The V call is TRBV10-1, the J call TRBJ1-1; D remains ambiguous. CDR3 size: 13 residues. In germline, CDR1 is WNHNN, CDR2 SYGVQD (reference sequence). The ends were cut back, 3 bases at V and 1 base at J, with 6 bases in the middle.

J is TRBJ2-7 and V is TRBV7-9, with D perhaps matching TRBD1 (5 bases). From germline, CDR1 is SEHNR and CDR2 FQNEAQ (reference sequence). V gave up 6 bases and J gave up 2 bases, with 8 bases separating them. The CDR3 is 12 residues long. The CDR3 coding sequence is TGTGCCAGCAGTCTGGACACCTACGAGCAGTACTTC. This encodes CASSLDTYEQYF.

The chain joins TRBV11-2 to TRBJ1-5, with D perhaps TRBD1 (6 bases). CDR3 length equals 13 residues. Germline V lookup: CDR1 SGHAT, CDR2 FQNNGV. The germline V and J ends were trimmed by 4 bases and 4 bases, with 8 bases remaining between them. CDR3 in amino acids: CASSSRGNQPQHF. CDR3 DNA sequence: TGTGCCAGCAGCTCTAGGGGGAATCAGCCCCAGCATTTT.

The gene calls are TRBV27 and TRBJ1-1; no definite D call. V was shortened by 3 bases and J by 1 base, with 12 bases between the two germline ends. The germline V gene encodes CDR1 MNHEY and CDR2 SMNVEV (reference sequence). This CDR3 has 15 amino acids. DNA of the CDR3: TGTGCCAGCAGTTTTATCGACCGACAGAACACTGAAGCTTTCTTT. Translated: CASSFIDRQNTEAFF.

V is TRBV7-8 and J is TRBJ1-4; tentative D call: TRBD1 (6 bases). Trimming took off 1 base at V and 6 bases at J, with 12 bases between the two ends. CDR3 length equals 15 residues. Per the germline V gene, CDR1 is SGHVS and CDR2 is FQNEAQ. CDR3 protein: CASSLVQGADEKLFF. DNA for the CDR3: TGTGCCAGCAGCTTAGTACAGGGTGCGGATGAAAAACTGTTTTTT.

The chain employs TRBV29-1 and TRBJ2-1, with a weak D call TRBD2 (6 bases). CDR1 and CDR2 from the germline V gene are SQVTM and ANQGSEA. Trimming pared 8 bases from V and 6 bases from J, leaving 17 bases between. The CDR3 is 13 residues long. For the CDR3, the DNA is TGCAGCCTGCGGGCGGGAAGGCCCAATGAGCAGTTCTTC. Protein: CSLRAGRPNEQFF.

This CDR3 is CASSLARWLAGGNEQFF. In DNA form, the CDR3 reads TGTGCCAGCAGCTTAGCGCGGTGGCTAGCGGGCGGGAATGAGCAGTTCTTC. The rearrangement links TRBV7-9 to TRBJ2-1, with 8 bases that match TRBD2. V was pared by 0 bases and J by 7 bases, with 11 bases of the junction left unmatched. CDR3 length: 17 amino acids. CDR1 SEHNR and CDR2 FQNEAQ come from the germline V gene (reference sequence).

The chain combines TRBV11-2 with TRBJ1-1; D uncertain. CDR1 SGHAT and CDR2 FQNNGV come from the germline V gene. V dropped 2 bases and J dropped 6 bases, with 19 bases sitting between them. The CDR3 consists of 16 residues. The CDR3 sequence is CASSLKKQILPPEAFF. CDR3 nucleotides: TGTGCCAGCAGCTTAAAAAAACAGATTCTCCCCCCTGAAGCTTTCTTT. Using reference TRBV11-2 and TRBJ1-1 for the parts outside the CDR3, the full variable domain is EAGVAQSPRYKIIEKRQSVAFWCNPISGHATLYWYQQILGQGPKLLIQFQNNGVVDDSQLPKDRFSAERLKGVDSTLKIQPAKLEDSAVYLCASSLKKQILPPEAFFGQGTRLTVV.

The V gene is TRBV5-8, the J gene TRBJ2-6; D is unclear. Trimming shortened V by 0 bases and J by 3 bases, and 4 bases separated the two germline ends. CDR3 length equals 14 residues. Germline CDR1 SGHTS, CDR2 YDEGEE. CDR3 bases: TGTGCCAGCAGCTTGGCCGGTGGGGCCAACGTCCTGACTTTC. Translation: CASSLAGGANVLTF.

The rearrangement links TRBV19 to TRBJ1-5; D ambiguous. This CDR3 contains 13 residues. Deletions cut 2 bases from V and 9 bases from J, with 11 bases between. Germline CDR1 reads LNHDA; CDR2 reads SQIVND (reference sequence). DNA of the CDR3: TGTGCCAGTAGTATATTTCCTTCTGGGCCCCAGCATTTT. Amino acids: CASSIFPSGPQHF.

The CDR3 region is CASSFGRLGSGDTEAFF. For the CDR3, the DNA is TGTGCCAGCAGTTTTGGGCGGTTGGGCTCAGGGGACACTGAAGCTTTCTTT. The gene calls are TRBV27 and TRBJ1-1, with D perhaps matching TRBD1 (6 bases). Germline assignment: CDR1 MNHEY and CDR2 SMNVEV (reference sequence). This CDR3 contains 17 residues. V gave up 3 bases and J gave up 3 bases, with 20 bases separating them.

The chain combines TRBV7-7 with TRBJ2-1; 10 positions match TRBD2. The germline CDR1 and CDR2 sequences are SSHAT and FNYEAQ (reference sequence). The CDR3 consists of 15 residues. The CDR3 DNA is TGTGCTACGGCTAAAGCGGGAGGGCCAGACAATGAGCAGTTCTTC. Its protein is CATAKAGGPDNEQFF.

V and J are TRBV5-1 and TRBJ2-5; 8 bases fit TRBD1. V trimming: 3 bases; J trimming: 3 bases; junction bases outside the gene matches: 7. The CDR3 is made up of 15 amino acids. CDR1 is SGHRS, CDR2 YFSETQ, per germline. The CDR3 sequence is CASSSQGAQEETQYF. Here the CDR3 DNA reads TGCGCCAGCAGCTCGCAGGGGGCGCAGGAAGAGACCCAGTACTTC.

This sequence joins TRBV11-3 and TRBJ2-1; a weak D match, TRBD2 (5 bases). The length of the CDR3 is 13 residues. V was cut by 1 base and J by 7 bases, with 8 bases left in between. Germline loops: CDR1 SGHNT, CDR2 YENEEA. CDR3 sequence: CASSLGPGNEQFF. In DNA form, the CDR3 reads TGTGCCAGCAGCTTAGGACCGGGAAATGAGCAGTTCTTC.

The CDR3 here is CASSLNRYQFF. CDR3 bases: TGTGCCAGTAGCCTTAACAGGTACCAGTTCTTC. The gene calls are TRBV19 and TRBJ2-1; TRBD1 might be the D (5 bases). Deletions cut 6 bases from V and 13 bases from J, with 13 bases between. The CDR3 consists of 11 residues. Germline CDR1 is LNHDA and CDR2 is SQIVND (reference sequence).

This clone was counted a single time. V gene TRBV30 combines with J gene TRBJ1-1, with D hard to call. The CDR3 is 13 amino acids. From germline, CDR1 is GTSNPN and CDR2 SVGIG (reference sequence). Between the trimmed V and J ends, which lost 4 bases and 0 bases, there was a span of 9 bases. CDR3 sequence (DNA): TGTGCCTGGAAACCGGGGTTGAACACTGAAGCTTTCTTT. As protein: CAWKPGLNTEAFF.

Here the CDR3 DNA reads TGTGCCAGCAGCTGGGGACAGGGGTACGAGCAGTACTTC. This gives the protein CASSWGQGYEQYF. J is TRBJ2-7 and V is TRBV11-2; 10 bases agree with TRBD1. This CDR3 comprises 13 residues. The germline CDR1 and CDR2 sequences are SGHAT and FQNNGV. The trim removed 4 bases at V and 4 bases at J, leaving 1 base unmatched.

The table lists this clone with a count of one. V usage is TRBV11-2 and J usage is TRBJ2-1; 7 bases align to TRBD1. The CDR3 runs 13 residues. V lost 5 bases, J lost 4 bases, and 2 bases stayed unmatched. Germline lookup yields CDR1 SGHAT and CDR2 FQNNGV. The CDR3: CASSADRYNEQFF. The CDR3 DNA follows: TGTGCCAGCAGCGCGGACAGGTACAATGAGCAGTTCTTC.

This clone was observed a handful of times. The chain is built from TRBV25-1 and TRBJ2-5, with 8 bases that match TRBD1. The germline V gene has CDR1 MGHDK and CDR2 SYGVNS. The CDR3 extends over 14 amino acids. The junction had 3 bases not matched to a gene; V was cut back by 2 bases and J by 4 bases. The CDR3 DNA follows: TGTGCCAGCAGTGAAACAGGGGGAGGAGAGACCCAGTACTTC. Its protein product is CASSETGGGETQYF.

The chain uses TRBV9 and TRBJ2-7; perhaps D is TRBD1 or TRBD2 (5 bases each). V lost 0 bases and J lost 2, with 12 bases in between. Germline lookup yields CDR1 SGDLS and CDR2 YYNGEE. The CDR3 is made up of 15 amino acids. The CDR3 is CASSVASEGPYEQYF. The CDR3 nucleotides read TGTGCCAGCAGCGTAGCCAGCGAGGGACCCTACGAGCAGTACTTC.

CDR3 sequence: CASSLLAAGSTDTQYF. CDR3 sequence (DNA): TGTGCCAGCAGCTTACTGGCAGCGGGGAGCACAGATACGCAGTATTTT. The chain carries TRBV7-6 and TRBJ2-3, with 7 bases matching TRBD2. V shed 2 bases and J 0 bases; nucleotides not matched to a gene: 5. Germline CDR1 SGHVS, CDR2 FNYEAQ. The CDR3 consists of 16 residues.

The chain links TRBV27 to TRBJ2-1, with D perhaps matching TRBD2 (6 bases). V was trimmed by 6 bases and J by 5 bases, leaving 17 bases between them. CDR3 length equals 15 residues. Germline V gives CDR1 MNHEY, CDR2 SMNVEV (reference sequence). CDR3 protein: CASSPAQGGNNEQFF. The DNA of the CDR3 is TGTGCCAGCAGCCCCGCGCAGGGAGGAAACAATGAGCAGTTCTTC.

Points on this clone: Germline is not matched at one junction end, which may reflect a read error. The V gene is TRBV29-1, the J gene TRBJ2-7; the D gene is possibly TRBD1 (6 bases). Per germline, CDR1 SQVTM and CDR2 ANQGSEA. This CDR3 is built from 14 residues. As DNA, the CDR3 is TGCAGCGTTAAAGAAGGGGGACCAACATACGAGCAGTACTTC. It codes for CSVKEGGPTYEQYF.